A single sample is the source of the 21 T cell receptor beta chains below, sequenced in a study of cytomegalovirus exposure and HLA in healthy donors. Both 60 Vbeta primers and 13 Jbeta primers went into the PCR. Some clones are missing from TCRdb's copy, which holds only in-frame ones; the method was immunoSEQ multiplex PCR. This table has about 88,000 clones, approximately 80% appearing once. The sample consisted of PBMCs. The receptors originated from a middle-aged woman in good health and CMV-seronegative.

This rearrangement joins TRBV25-1 to TRBJ2-1, with D perhaps matching TRBD1 (5 bases). Trimming removed 4 bases from V and 0 bases from J, with 16 bases in between. CDR1 is MGHDK and CDR2 is SYGVNS in the germline V gene. This CDR3 comprises 17 residues. The CDR3 reads CASSGTTAPSSYNEQFF. CDR3 nucleotides: TGTGCCAGCAGTGGAACGACAGCGCCTAGCTCCTACAATGAGCAGTTCTTC.

J is TRBJ1-2 and V is TRBV6-5; D perhaps matches TRBD1 (5 bases). CDR1 is MNHEY, CDR2 SVGAGI, per germline. The length of the CDR3 is 14 residues. Trimming left V 0 bases short and J 13 bases short, with 18 bases between. CDR3 loop: CASSYSGWGSLSTF. CDR3 nucleotide sequence: TGTGCCAGCAGTTACTCAGGATGGGGCTCTCTCTCCACCTTC.

With respect to this clone: Because the CDR3 is missing its conserved closing phenylalanine or tryptophan, this is likely a read error. The chain links TRBV30 to TRBJ2-3, with D possibly matching TRBD2 (5 bases). Germline V CDR1 and CDR2: GTSNPN, SVGIG (reference sequence). This CDR3 region has 17 residues. Trimming removed 3 bases at V and 0 bases at J, with 19 bases between. The CDR3 DNA sequence: TGTGCCTGGAGGCCTCCTAAACTAGGTACTAGCACAGATACGCAGTATGTT. Translating it yields CAWRPPKLGTSTDTQYV.

The chain recombines TRBV6-1 with TRBJ1-2, with a weak D call TRBD1 (5 bases). The ends were cut back, 3 bases at V and 4 bases at J, with 15 bases in the middle. The length of the CDR3 is 15 residues. In germline, CDR1 is MNHNS, CDR2 SASEGT. The CDR3 region has the DNA TGTGCCAGCAGTGACAAACCGGACACTTTCTATGGCTACACCTTC. It is translated as CASSDKPDTFYGYTF.

This clone appeared a few times. This rearrangement joins TRBV5-1 to TRBJ2-1; no clear D gene. The CDR3 sequence is 13 residues long. Germline CDR1 reads SGHRS; CDR2 reads YFSETQ. V shed 0 bases and J shed 5 bases, with 6 bases lying between them. CDR3 loop: CASSLAGHNEQFF. The CDR3 nucleotides are TGCGCCAGCAGCTTGGCTGGGCACAATGAGCAGTTCTTC.

The V gene is TRBV9, the J gene TRBJ1-4; 8 bases are a match to TRBD1. Looked up from germline, CDR1 is SGDLS and CDR2 is YYNGEE. The V gene end was trimmed by 3 bases and the J gene end by 10 bases; junction bases not matched to a gene: 14. The CDR3 spans 16 residues. CDR3 in amino acids: CASSEDPGTGKGKLFF. The DNA for the CDR3 is TGTGCCAGCAGCGAGGATCCCGGGACAGGCAAAGGAAAACTGTTTTTT.

The V call is TRBV6-4, the J call TRBJ1-3, with D uncertain. The CDR3 is 12 amino acids. Per the germline V gene, CDR1 is MRHNA and CDR2 is SNTAGT. The V end lost 2 bases, the J end lost 7 bases, and 6 bases lay between the germline ends. CDR3 DNA sequence: TGTGCCAGCAGTGACGGCCTTAACACCATATATTTT. Translation gives CASSDGLNTIYF.

This clone has just one count. The chain recombines TRBV2 with TRBJ2-2, with 11 positions matching TRBD2. The trim removed 6 bases at V and 7 bases at J, leaving 4 bases unmatched. Germline-derived CDR1 and CDR2 are SNHLY and FYNNEI. The CDR3 length is 14 residues. The CDR3: CASRPGLAVGELFF. CDR3 sequence (DNA): TGTGCCAGCAGGCCGGGACTAGCGGTCGGGGAGCTGTTTTTT.

V gene TRBV19 combines with J gene TRBJ2-3; D may be TRBD2 (6 bases). The ends were cut back, 5 bases at V and 6 bases at J, with 15 bases in the middle. Germline CDR1 LNHDA, CDR2 SQIVND (reference sequence). This CDR3 has 14 residues. DNA for the CDR3: TGTGCCAGTAGTCCGCGGGGATTGGGCGATACGCAGTATTTT. This gives the protein CASSPRGLGDTQYF.

The V call is TRBV5-1, the J call TRBJ1-1; the D is unclear. The germline V gene has CDR1 SGHRS and CDR2 YFSETQ. Deletions cut 4 bases from V and 5 bases from J, with 6 bases between. This CDR3 is built from 11 residues. CDR3 sequence: CASSPGTEAFF. The DNA of the CDR3 is TGCGCCAGCAGCCCGGGGACTGAAGCTTTCTTT.

The V call is TRBV5-1, the J call TRBJ2-3; 10 bases line up with TRBD1. The CDR3 runs to 16 residues. J was trimmed by 4 bases and V by 2 bases; bases with no gene match: 7. Germline V gene data show CDR1 as SGHRS and CDR2 as YFSETQ. CDR3 in DNA: TGCGCCAGCAGCTTAGGGACAGGGGCTTCTCCAGATACGCAGTATTTT. Its protein product is CASSLGTGASPDTQYF.

J is TRBJ2-7 and V is TRBV11-2; tentatively, D is TRBD1 (5 bases). The CDR3 spans 15 residues. Germline CDR1 and CDR2: SGHAT and FQNNGV. Between the trimmed V and J ends, which lost 4 bases and 2 bases, there was a span of 15 bases. The CDR3 region is CASSWYRGPTYEQYF. CDR3 nucleotide sequence: TGTGCCAGCAGCTGGTATAGGGGTCCCACCTACGAGCAGTACTTC.

Only one count was recorded for this clone. The chain is built from TRBV7-2 and TRBJ2-7, with a possible D match to TRBD1 (5 bases). CDR1 is SGHTA and CDR2 is FQGNSA in the germline V gene. Trimming took 5 bases from V and 2 from J, leaving 19 bases between them. This CDR3 comprises 16 residues. CDR3 protein: CASSLLGAGKPYEQYF. CDR3 DNA: TGTGCCAGCAGCCTACTTGGGGCAGGTAAACCCTACGAGCAGTACTTC.

The chain recombines TRBV2 with TRBJ2-5; maybe TRBD1 (5 bases). The V gene's germline CDR1 is SNHLY and CDR2 FYNNEI. V lost 6 bases to trimming and J lost 7 bases, with 18 bases between them. The CDR3 is made up of 14 amino acids. The CDR3 protein is CASRARPATGTQYF. The CDR3 DNA follows: TGTGCCAGCAGGGCCCGCCCTGCAACAGGGACCCAGTACTTC.

The V gene is TRBV4-3, the J gene TRBJ2-5; D is perhaps TRBD1 (6 bases). The CDR3 has 13 amino acids. V was cut by 3 bases and J by 4 bases, with 9 bases left in between. The germline gives CDR1 LGHNA, CDR2 YSLEER. CDR3 sequence reads: CASSHNRAETQYF. The CDR3 DNA is TGCGCCAGCAGCCACAACAGGGCAGAGACCCAGTACTTC.

The chain joins TRBV9 to TRBJ1-6; 9 nucleotides align to TRBD1. CDR1 is SGDLS, CDR2 YYNGEE, per germline. Trimming at V came to 4 bases and at J to 0 bases, leaving 5 bases not matched to a gene. This CDR3 has 17 residues. The CDR3 coding sequence is TGTGCCAGCAGCACACAGGGGGCGAGCTCCTATAATTCACCCCTCCACTTT. This sequence encodes CASSTQGASSYNSPLHF.

The chain uses TRBV10-3 and TRBJ2-7, with 16 bases aligning to TRBD2. The J segment lost 6 bases and the V segment lost 2 bases, leaving 1 base of the junction unmatched. CDR1 and CDR2 from the germline V gene are ENHRY and SYGVKD. This CDR3 has 15 amino acids. CDR3 DNA sequence: TGTGCCATCAGTGAGGGGACTAGCGGGGGGGGCGAGCAGTACTTC. It codes for CAISEGTSGGGEQYF.

The CDR3 loop reads CASIGQGKNEKLFF. The CDR3 region has the DNA TGTGCCAGCATCGGACAGGGGAAAAATGAAAAACTGTTTTTT. The gene calls are TRBV5-6 and TRBJ1-4, with 9 bases lining up with TRBD1. With 6 bases clipped from V and 5 bases from J, the junction kept 5 bases outside the gene matches. The V gene's germline CDR1 is SGHDT and CDR2 YYEEEE. The CDR3 is 14 amino acids.

The genes are TRBV5-1 and TRBJ2-1; 10 nucleotides line up with TRBD1. This CDR3 has 14 residues. V trimming: 4 bases; J trimming: 8 bases; junction bases outside the gene matches: 6. Germline V CDR1 and CDR2: SGHRS, YFSETQ. CDR3 residues: CASSNRQGADEQFF. The DNA for the CDR3 is TGCGCCAGCAGCAACAGACAGGGGGCTGATGAGCAGTTCTTC.

The chain couples TRBV9 to TRBJ2-5; TRBD2 aligns across 9 bases. Germline-derived CDR1 and CDR2 are SGDLS and YYNGEE. The CDR3 has 15 residues. V was pared by 3 bases and J by 5 bases, with 8 bases of the junction left unmatched. CDR3 sequence (DNA): TGTGCCAGCAGCGCTTCCCTAGCGGGGTACGAGACCCAGTACTTC. Its translation: CASSASLAGYETQYF.

The V and J genes are TRBV2 and TRBJ1-5, with 8 bases lining up with TRBD1. CDR1 and CDR2 from the germline V gene are SNHLY and FYNNEI. The CDR3 is made up of 14 amino acids. The ends lost 6 bases at V and 3 bases at J; junction bases unmatched: 4. For the CDR3, the DNA is TGTGCCAGCAGGAAACAGGGGGTCAATCAGCCCCAGCATTTT. Its protein is CASRKQGVNQPQHF.